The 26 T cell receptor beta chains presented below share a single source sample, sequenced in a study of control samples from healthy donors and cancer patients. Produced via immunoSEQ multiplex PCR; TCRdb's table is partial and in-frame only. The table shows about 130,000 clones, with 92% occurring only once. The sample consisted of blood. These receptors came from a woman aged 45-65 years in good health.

DNA of the CDR3: TGCGCCAGCAGCCTCTATGGAGCAGGGGGGGTTGGGCCCCAGCATTTT. It encodes CASSLYGAGGVGPQHF. The chain links TRBV4-1 to TRBJ1-5, with 7 bases aligning to TRBD1. With 4 bases clipped from V and 9 bases from J, the junction kept 15 bases outside the gene matches. Germline V CDR1 and CDR2: MGHRA, YSYEKL. The CDR3 is made up of 16 amino acids.

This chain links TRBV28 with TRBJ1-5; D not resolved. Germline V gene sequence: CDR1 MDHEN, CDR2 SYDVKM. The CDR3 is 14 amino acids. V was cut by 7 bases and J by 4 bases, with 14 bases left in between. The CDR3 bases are TGTGCCAGCATTGGGAGTCTTAAGAATCAGCCCCAGCATTTT. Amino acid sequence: CASIGSLKNQPQHF. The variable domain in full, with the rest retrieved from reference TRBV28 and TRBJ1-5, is DVKVTQSSRYLVKRTGEKVFLECVQDMDHENMFWYRQDPGLGLRLIYFSYDVKMKEKGDIPEGYSVSREKKERFSLILESASTNQTSMYLCASIGSLKNQPQHFGDGTRLSIL.

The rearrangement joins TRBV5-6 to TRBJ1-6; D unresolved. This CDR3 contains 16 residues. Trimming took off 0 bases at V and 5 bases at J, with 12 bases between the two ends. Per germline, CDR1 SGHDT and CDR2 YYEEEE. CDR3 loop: CASSLDSQVNNSPLHF. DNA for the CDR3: TGTGCCAGCAGCTTGGACAGTCAAGTGAATAATTCACCCCTCCACTTT.

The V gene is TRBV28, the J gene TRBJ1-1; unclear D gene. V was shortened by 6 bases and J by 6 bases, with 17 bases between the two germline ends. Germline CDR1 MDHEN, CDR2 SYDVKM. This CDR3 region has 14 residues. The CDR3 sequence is CASRRSTSFSEAFF. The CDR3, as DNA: TGTGCCAGCAGGCGGTCAACCTCTTTTTCTGAAGCTTTCTTT.

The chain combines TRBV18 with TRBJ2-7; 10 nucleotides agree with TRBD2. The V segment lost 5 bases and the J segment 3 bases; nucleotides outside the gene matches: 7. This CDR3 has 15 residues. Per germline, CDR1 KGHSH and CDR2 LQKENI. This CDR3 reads CASSRPGLAIYEQYF. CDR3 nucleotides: TGTGCCAGCTCAAGACCGGGACTAGCGATCTACGAGCAGTACTTC. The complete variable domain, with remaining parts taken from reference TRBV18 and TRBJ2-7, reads NAGVMQNPRHLVRRRGQEARLRCSPMKGHSHVYWYRQLPEEGLKFMVYLQKENIIDESGMPKERFSAEFPKEGPSILRIQQVVRGDSAAYFCASSRPGLAIYEQYFGPGTRLTVT.

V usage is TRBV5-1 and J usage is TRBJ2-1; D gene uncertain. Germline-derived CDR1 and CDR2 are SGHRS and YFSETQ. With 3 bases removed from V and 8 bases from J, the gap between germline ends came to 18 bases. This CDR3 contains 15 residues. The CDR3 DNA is TGCGCCAGCAGCTCAGGTCACCCCGGTAGGGATGAGCAGTTCTTC. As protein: CASSSGHPGRDEQFF.

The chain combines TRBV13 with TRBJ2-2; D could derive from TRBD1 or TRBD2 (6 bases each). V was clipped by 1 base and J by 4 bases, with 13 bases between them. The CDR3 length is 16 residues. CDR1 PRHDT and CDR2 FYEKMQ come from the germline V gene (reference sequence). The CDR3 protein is CASSLERGAGTGELFF. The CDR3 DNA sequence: TGTGCCAGCAGCTTAGAAAGGGGGGCGGGCACCGGGGAGCTGTTTTTT.

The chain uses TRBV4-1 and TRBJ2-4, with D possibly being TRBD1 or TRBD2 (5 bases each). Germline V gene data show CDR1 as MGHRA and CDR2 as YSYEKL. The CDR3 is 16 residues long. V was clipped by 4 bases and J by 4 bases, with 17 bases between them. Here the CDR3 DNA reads TGCGCCAGCAGCCGACTTGTTGAGGGACCGAAAAACATTCAGTACTTC. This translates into CASSRLVEGPKNIQYF.

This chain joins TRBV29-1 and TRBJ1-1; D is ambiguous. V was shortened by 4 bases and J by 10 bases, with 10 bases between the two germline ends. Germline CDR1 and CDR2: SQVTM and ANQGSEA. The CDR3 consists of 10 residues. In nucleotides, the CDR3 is TGCAGCGTTGGTGAAGGTGCAGCTTTCTTT. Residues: CSVGEGAAFF.

The DNA for the CDR3 is TGCACCAGCAGCCTAAACAGGGATAGGTTTGCTGAAGCTTTCTTT. This sequence encodes CTSSLNRDRFAEAFF. The chain employs TRBV1 and TRBJ1-1; the D segment call TRBD1 is taken from the table without a DNA check. TRBV1 is annotated as a pseudogene. This CDR3 is built from 15 residues.

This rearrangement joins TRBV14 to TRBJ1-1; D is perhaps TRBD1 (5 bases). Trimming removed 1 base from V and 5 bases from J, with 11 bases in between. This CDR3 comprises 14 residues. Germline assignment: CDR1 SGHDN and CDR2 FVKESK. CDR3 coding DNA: TGTGCCAGCAGCCAAGTCGACAGAGGGACTGAAGCTTTCTTT. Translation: CASSQVDRGTEAFF.

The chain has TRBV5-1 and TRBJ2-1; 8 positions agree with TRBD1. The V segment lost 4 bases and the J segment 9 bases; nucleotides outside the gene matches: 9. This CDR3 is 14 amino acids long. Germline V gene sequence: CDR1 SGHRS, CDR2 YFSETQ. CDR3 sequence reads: CASSIGQGTSEQFF. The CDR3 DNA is TGCGCCAGCAGCATTGGACAGGGCACGAGTGAGCAGTTCTTC.

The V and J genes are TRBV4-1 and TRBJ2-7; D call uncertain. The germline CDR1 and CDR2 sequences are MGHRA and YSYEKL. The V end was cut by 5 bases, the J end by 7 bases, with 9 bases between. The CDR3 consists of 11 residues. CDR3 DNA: TGCGCCAGCAGCTCTCCCCTAGAGCAGTACTTC. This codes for CASSSPLEQYF.

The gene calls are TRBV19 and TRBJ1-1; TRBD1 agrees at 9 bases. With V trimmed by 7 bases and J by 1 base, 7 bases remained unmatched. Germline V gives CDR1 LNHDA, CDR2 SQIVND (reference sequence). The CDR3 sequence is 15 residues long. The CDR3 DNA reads TGTGCCAGTACCCTAGACAGGGGGGCGAACACTGAAGCTTTCTTT. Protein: CASTLDRGANTEAFF. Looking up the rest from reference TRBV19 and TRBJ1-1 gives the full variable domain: DGGITQSPKYLFRKEGQNVTLSCEQNLNHDAMYWYRQDPGQGLRLIYYSQIVNDFQKGDIAEGYSVSREKKESFPLTVTSAQKNPTAFYLCASTLDRGANTEAFFGQGTRLTVV.

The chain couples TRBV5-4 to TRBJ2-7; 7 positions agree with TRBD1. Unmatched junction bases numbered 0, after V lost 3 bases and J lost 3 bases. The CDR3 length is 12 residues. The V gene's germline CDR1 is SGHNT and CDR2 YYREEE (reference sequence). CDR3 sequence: CASSWDSYEQYF. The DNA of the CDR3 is TGTGCCAGCAGCTGGGACAGCTACGAGCAGTACTTC.

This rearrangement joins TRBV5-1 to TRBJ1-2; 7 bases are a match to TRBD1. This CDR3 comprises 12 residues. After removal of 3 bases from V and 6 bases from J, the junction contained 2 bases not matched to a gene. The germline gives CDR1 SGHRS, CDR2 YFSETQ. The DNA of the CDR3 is TGCGCCAGCAGCTCAGGACAGGATGGCTACACCTTC. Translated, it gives CASSSGQDGYTF.

CDR3 DNA sequence: TGTGCCAGCAAGATAAGACAGCAAGCTAATGAAAAACTGTTTTTT. Amino acids: CASKIRQQANEKLFF. The rearrangement links TRBV2 to TRBJ1-4; D possibly corresponds to TRBD1 (5 bases). CDR1 SNHLY and CDR2 FYNNEI come from the germline V gene. CDR3 size: 15 residues. Trimming removed 7 bases from V and 3 bases from J, with 15 bases in between.

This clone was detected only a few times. Here the CDR3 DNA reads TGTGCCAGTAACGGACAGGGACGCAATCAGCCCCAGCATTTT. Translated, it gives CASNGQGRNQPQHF. The chain combines TRBV19 with TRBJ1-5, with 8 bases lining up with TRBD1. J was trimmed by 2 bases and V by 7 bases; bases with no gene match: 4. The CDR3 runs 14 residues. Germline V gives CDR1 LNHDA, CDR2 SQIVND (reference sequence).

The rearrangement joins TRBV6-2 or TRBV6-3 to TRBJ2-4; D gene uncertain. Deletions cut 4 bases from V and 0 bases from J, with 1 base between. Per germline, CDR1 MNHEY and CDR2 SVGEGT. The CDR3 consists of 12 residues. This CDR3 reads CASSSAKNIQYF. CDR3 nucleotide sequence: TGTGCCAGCAGTTCAGCCAAAAACATTCAGTACTTC.

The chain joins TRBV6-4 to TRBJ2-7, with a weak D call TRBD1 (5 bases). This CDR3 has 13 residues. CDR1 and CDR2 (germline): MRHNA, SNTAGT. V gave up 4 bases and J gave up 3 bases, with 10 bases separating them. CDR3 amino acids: CASSAGHGYEQYF. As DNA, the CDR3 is TGTGCCAGCAGTGCCGGACACGGCTACGAGCAGTACTTC.

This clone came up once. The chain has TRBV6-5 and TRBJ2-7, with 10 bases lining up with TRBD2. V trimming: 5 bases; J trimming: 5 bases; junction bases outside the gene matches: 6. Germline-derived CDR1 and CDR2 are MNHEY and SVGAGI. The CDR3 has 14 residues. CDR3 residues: CASSLLAGVNEQYF. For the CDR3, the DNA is TGTGCCAGCAGTCTTCTAGCGGGGGTTAACGAGCAGTACTTC.

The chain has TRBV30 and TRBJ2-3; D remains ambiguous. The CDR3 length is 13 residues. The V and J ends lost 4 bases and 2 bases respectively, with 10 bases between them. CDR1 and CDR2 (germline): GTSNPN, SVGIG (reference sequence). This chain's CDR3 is CAWIRENTDTQYF. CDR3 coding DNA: TGTGCCTGGATAAGGGAAAACACAGATACGCAGTATTTT.

Written as DNA, the CDR3 is TGTGCCAGCAGATTAGAGGGACTTACTAATATAGGGTCCTACAATGAGCAGTTCTTC. Protein sequence: CASRLEGLTNIGSYNEQFF. The chain recombines TRBV27 with TRBJ2-1, with a possible D match to TRBD2 (6 bases). Trimming removed 6 bases at V and 1 base at J, with 25 bases between. CDR1 and CDR2 from the germline V gene are MNHEY and SMNVEV (reference sequence). The CDR3 consists of 19 residues.

In DNA form, the CDR3 reads TGCGCCAGCAGCTTGGGAACGGCGGGGCCTTATAATTCACCCCTCCACTTT. Residues: CASSLGTAGPYNSPLHF. V usage is TRBV5-1 and J usage is TRBJ1-6; weak D call: TRBD1 (5 bases). Per germline, CDR1 SGHRS and CDR2 YFSETQ. The ends were cut back, 0 bases at V and 4 bases at J, with 14 bases in the middle. This CDR3 spans 17 amino acids.

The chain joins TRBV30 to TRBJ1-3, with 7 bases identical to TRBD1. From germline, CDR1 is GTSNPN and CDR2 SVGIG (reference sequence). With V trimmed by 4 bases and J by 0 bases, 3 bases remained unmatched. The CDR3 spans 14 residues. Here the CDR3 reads CAWNGDSSGNTIYF. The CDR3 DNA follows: TGTGCCTGGAACGGGGACAGCTCTGGAAACACCATATATTTT.

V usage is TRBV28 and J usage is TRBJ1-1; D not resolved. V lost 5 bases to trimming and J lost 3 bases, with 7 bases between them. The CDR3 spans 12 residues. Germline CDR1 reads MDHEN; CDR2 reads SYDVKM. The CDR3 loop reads CASSQMDTEAFF. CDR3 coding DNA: TGTGCCAGCAGTCAGATGGACACTGAAGCTTTCTTT.